The 24 T cell receptor beta chains below were found in one sample sequenced in a study of blood T cell repertoires in COVID-19. Method: immunoSEQ multiplex PCR; TCRdb's copy keeps in-frame clones and lacks some. The repertoire holds approximately 300,000 clones, with 90% as singletons. The sample consisted of peripheral blood. Receptors originate from a woman aged 40 to 50 with COVID-19, enrolled during active disease.

V gene TRBV11-2 combines with J gene TRBJ2-7; D possibly corresponds to TRBD1 (5 bases). CDR1 SGHAT and CDR2 FQNNGV come from the germline V gene. Trimming removed 4 bases at V and 5 bases at J, with 15 bases between. CDR3 size: 14 residues. The CDR3 here is CASSSLLGEHEQYF. Written as DNA, the CDR3 is TGTGCCAGCAGCTCCCTGCTAGGGGAACACGAGCAGTACTTC.

The CDR3 DNA reads TGTGCCAGCAGTTACCGGACAGGGAGAAATAGCAATCAGCCCCAGCATTTT. Translating it yields CASSYRTGRNSNQPQHF. The chain is built from TRBV6-2 or TRBV6-3 and TRBJ1-5; 8 bases are shared with TRBD1. The CDR3 loop spans 17 amino acids. After removal of 2 bases from V and 0 bases from J, the junction contained 6 bases not matched to a gene. The V gene's germline CDR1 is MNHEY and CDR2 SVGEGT.

This rearrangement joins TRBV4-1 to TRBJ1-3; D gene unclear. This CDR3 is 14 amino acids long. Trimming cost V 1 base and J 6 bases, with 10 bases left between them. Germline V lookup: CDR1 MGHRA, CDR2 YSYEKL. The CDR3 nucleotides read TGCGCCAGCAGCCAAGTAATTGGACTAAACACCATATATTTT. It yields the protein CASSQVIGLNTIYF.

CDR3: CASSKREDVETQYF. The CDR3 DNA is TGTGCCAGCAGCAAACGGGAGGACGTAGAGACCCAGTACTTC. V usage is TRBV5-4 and J usage is TRBJ2-5; 7 bases match TRBD2. Unmatched junction bases numbered 7, after V lost 4 bases and J lost 4 bases. The length of the CDR3 is 14 residues. Germline CDR1 is SGHNT and CDR2 is YYREEE (reference sequence).

This sequence joins TRBV7-9 and TRBJ1-1; unclear D gene. The V and J ends lost 2 bases and 6 bases respectively, with 13 bases between them. CDR1 and CDR2 (germline): SEHNR, FQNEAQ (reference sequence). CDR3 length: 14 amino acids. The CDR3 DNA follows: TGTGCCAGCAGCTTATTGGCAGTACTATCTGAAGCTTTCTTT. It translates to CASSLLAVLSEAFF.

A single count supports this clone. The chain links TRBV6-2 or TRBV6-3 to TRBJ1-1; 7 bases match TRBD1. This CDR3 contains 14 residues. The germline V gene has CDR1 MNHEY and CDR2 SVGEGT. Losses at the gene ends were 2 bases for V and 0 bases for J; bases not matched to a gene: 0. CDR3 in amino acids: CASSYRGLNTEAFF. CDR3 in DNA: TGTGCCAGCAGTTACAGGGGGCTGAACACTGAAGCTTTCTTT.

On this clone itself: Relative to the germline gene, one junction end is altered; a read error may explain this. Distinct nucleotide sequences in the sample also encode this CDR3. The chain links TRBV4-1 to TRBJ1-2, with 9 bases lining up with TRBD1. The CDR3 sequence is 13 residues long. From germline, CDR1 is MGHRA and CDR2 YSYEKL. CDR3 sequence (DNA): TGCGCCAGCAGCCAAGTCCCAACAGGGGGCTACACCTTT. This sequence encodes CASSQVPTGGYTF.

The chain employs TRBV30 and TRBJ2-1, with TRBD2 matching over 7 bases. CDR3 length: 13 residues. CDR1 and CDR2 from the germline V gene are GTSNPN and SVGIG (reference sequence). The trim removed 7 bases at V and 3 bases at J, leaving 6 bases unmatched. CDR3: CASQPGGYNEQFF. Written as DNA, the CDR3 is TGTGCCTCCCAGCCGGGAGGCTACAATGAGCAGTTCTTC.

This chain joins TRBV29-1 and TRBJ2-1, with 7 nucleotides matching TRBD1. With V trimmed by 7 bases and J by 3 bases, 9 bases remained unmatched. Germline V gene lookup returns CDR1 SQVTM and CDR2 ANQGSEA. The CDR3 length is 14 residues. Here the CDR3 reads CSATYRGGYNEQFF. For the CDR3, the DNA is TGCAGCGCCACCTACAGGGGCGGCTACAATGAGCAGTTCTTC.

CDR3 bases: TGTGCCAGCAGCCCCACAGGGGACGAACTGTTTTTT. It is translated as CASSPTGDELFF. The chain has TRBV6-6 and TRBJ1-4, with 7 bases identical to TRBD1. The V and J ends lost 6 bases and 12 bases, in that order; junction bases with no gene match: 7. CDR3 length equals 12 residues. The V gene's germline CDR1 is MNHNY and CDR2 SVGAGI (reference sequence).

This clone has more than one count but fewer than ten. The V gene is TRBV11-3, the J gene TRBJ2-1; D might be TRBD1 (5 bases). Trimming took 1 base from V and 3 from J, leaving 19 bases between them. The CDR3 length is 18 residues. CDR1 is SGHNT, CDR2 YENEEA, per germline. The CDR3, as DNA: TGTGCCAGCAGCTTAGCGTATAGGTGGGCAGGGAACTACAATGAGCAGTTCTTC. Its translation: CASSLAYRWAGNYNEQFF.

This chain connects TRBV28 to TRBJ2-1; 8 bases agree with TRBD2. CDR3 size: 16 residues. Germline V gene data show CDR1 as MDHEN and CDR2 as SYDVKM. The junction had 15 bases not matched to a gene; V was cut back by 5 bases and J by 9 bases. This CDR3 reads CASSGTQNGRAGEQFF. CDR3 coding DNA: TGTGCCAGCAGTGGAACCCAAAACGGGAGGGCGGGTGAGCAGTTCTTC.

This clone appeared a few times. V usage is TRBV18 and J usage is TRBJ2-2; a weak D match, TRBD1 (5 bases). From germline, CDR1 is KGHSH and CDR2 LQKENI. This CDR3 comprises 16 residues. V dropped 2 bases and J dropped 0 bases, with 10 bases sitting between them. The CDR3 sequence: CASSPVRQSNTGELFF. In DNA form, the CDR3 reads TGTGCCAGCTCACCAGTGCGACAGTCGAACACCGGGGAGCTGTTTTTT.

The chain uses TRBV30 and TRBJ2-3; no firm D call. V lost 0 bases and J 5 bases, leaving 6 bases between the germline ends. The germline gives CDR1 GTSNPN, CDR2 SVGIG (reference sequence). The CDR3 is 12 residues long. The CDR3 bases are TGTGCCTGGAGTGTACTCTTAGATACGCAGTATTTT. It is translated as CAWSVLLDTQYF.

The V call is TRBV5-1, the J call TRBJ2-3; 12 bases map to TRBD2. The V gene end was trimmed by 3 bases and the J gene end by 5 bases; junction bases not matched to a gene: 1. Germline V gene lookup returns CDR1 SGHRS and CDR2 YFSETQ. This CDR3 is built from 14 residues. DNA of the CDR3: TGCGCCAGCAGCTGGGGACTAGCGGGAGATACGCAGTATTTT. It encodes CASSWGLAGDTQYF.

CDR3 sequence: CASSQVLAGEGEQFF. CDR3 DNA sequence: TGCGCCAGCAGCCAAGTCCTAGCGGGAGAGGGTGAGCAGTTCTTC. The genes are TRBV4-3 and TRBJ2-1; TRBD2 aligns across 10 bases. The V segment lost 1 base and the J segment 9 bases; nucleotides outside the gene matches: 6. CDR3 length: 15 residues. Looked up from germline, CDR1 is LGHNA and CDR2 is YSLEER.

The rearrangement joins TRBV28 to TRBJ2-1, with 10 bases fitting TRBD1. Germline CDR1 and CDR2: MDHEN and SYDVKM. V was pared by 5 bases and J by 7 bases, with 5 bases of the junction left unmatched. CDR3 length: 14 residues. DNA of the CDR3: TGTGCCAGCAGTGGGGACAGGGGTGGGAATGAGCAGTTCTTC. As protein: CASSGDRGGNEQFF.

The chain links TRBV5-1 to TRBJ2-3; 7 bases align to TRBD1. The CDR3 consists of 12 residues. J was trimmed by 7 bases and V by 4 bases; bases with no gene match: 3. CDR1 and CDR2 (germline): SGHRS, YFSETQ. CDR3 DNA: TGCGCCAGCAGCACACAGGGGAATACGCAGTATTTT. The encoded protein is CASSTQGNTQYF.

The chain links TRBV7-2 to TRBJ2-7; TRBD2 aligns across 8 bases. V gave up 1 base and J gave up 13 bases; unmatched junction bases: 9. CDR3 size: 13 residues. Germline V lookup: CDR1 SGHTA, CDR2 FQGNSA. CDR3: CASSLGLAGGCYF. In DNA form, the CDR3 reads TGTGCCAGCAGCTTAGGGCTAGCGGGCGGCTGCTACTTC.

The chain joins TRBV30 to TRBJ1-1; possible D gene TRBD1, 6 bases. Per the germline V gene, CDR1 is GTSNPN and CDR2 is SVGIG (reference sequence). The ends were cut back, 4 bases at V and 7 bases at J, with 19 bases in the middle. The CDR3 has 14 residues. CDR3 DNA: TGTGCCTGGAACGAACAGGGCGCCAATTATGAAGCTTTCTTT. Its translation is CAWNEQGANYEAFF. Together with reference TRBV30 and TRBJ1-1, the CDR3 gives the full variable domain: SQTIHQWPATLVQPVGSPLSLECTVEGTSNPNLYWYRQAAGRGLQLLFYSVGIGQISSEVPQNLSASRPQDRQFILSSKKLLLSDSGFYLCAWNEQGANYEAFFGQGTRLTVV.

The chain couples TRBV5-1 to TRBJ2-3; D remains unclear. The CDR3 consists of 14 residues. V gave up 0 bases and J gave up 3 bases, with 8 bases separating them. Germline V gives CDR1 SGHRS, CDR2 YFSETQ. CDR3 loop: CASSLGRLTDTQYF. The CDR3 nucleotides read TGCGCCAGCAGCTTGGGCAGGTTAACAGATACGCAGTATTTT.

The chain carries TRBV13 and TRBJ2-1, with D possibly being TRBD1 (7 bases). The CDR3 sequence is 15 residues long. The V end lost 5 bases, the J end lost 6 bases, and 17 bases lay between the germline ends. Germline lookup yields CDR1 PRHDT and CDR2 FYEKMQ (reference sequence). CDR3 loop: CASSPPDRDFNEQFF. The CDR3 DNA sequence: TGTGCCAGCAGCCCCCCTGACAGGGACTTCAATGAGCAGTTCTTC.

The chain uses TRBV6-5 and TRBJ2-7; 11 bases agree with TRBD2. Germline V gives CDR1 MNHEY, CDR2 SVGAGI. This CDR3 region has 12 residues. The V segment lost 11 bases and the J segment 6 bases; nucleotides outside the gene matches: 6. The CDR3 is CAVAGGPSEQYF. The CDR3 DNA reads as TGTGCCGTAGCGGGAGGGCCATCCGAGCAGTACTTC.

V is TRBV19 and J is TRBJ1-5, with D uncertain. CDR1 is LNHDA, CDR2 SQIVND, per germline (reference sequence). The length of the CDR3 is 16 residues. V shed 3 bases and J shed 1 base, with 13 bases lying between them. The CDR3 bases are TGTGCCAGTAGTATCCTAGCAGTCGACAGCAATCAGCCCCAGCATTTT. This translates into CASSILAVDSNQPQHF. Using reference TRBV19 and TRBJ1-5 for the parts outside the CDR3, the full variable domain is DGGITQSPKYLFRKEGQNVTLSCEQNLNHDAMYWYRQDPGQGLRLIYYSQIVNDFQKGDIAEGYSVSREKKESFPLTVTSAQKNPTAFYLCASSILAVDSNQPQHFGDGTRLSIL.